The 26 T cell receptor beta chains reported below all come from one sample, sequenced in a study of blood T cell repertoires in COVID-19. TCRdb's copy holds only in-frame clones and misses some; the assay was immunoSEQ multiplex PCR. The repertoire includes about 250,000 clones, 80% to 90% of them detected once, and roughly 9.4% sits in the top ten. Sequencing was performed on peripheral blood. These receptors all come from a man aged 40-55 years with active or convalescent COVID-19.

V gene TRBV7-2 combines with J gene TRBJ2-1, with a tentative D call TRBD1 (6 bases). CDR1 and CDR2 (germline): SGHTA, FQGNSA. This CDR3 is built from 15 residues. V lost 3 bases, J lost 10 bases, and 19 bases lay in between. Here the CDR3 DNA reads TGTGCCAGCAGCTTTCGACAGGACCGAGGGATGGAGCAGTTCTTC. Amino acids: CASSFRQDRGMEQFF.

V gene TRBV30 combines with J gene TRBJ1-2, with D unresolved. This CDR3 is built from 11 residues. Germline CDR1 reads GTSNPN; CDR2 reads SVGIG (reference sequence). V was shortened by 0 bases and J by 7 bases, with 6 bases between the two germline ends. CDR3 region: CAWSVTLGYTF. In DNA form, the CDR3 reads TGTGCCTGGAGTGTGACTCTTGGCTACACCTTC. Filled out from reference TRBV30 and TRBJ1-2, the complete variable domain reads SQTIHQWPATLVQPVGSPLSLECTVEGTSNPNLYWYRQAAGRGLQLLFYSVGIGQISSEVPQNLSASRPQDRQFILSSKKLLLSDSGFYLCAWSVTLGYTFGSGTRLTVV.

The chain couples TRBV4-3 to TRBJ1-2; the D is unclear. Germline-derived CDR1 and CDR2 are LGHNA and YSLEER. The CDR3 consists of 15 residues. Trimming stripped 4 bases from V and 7 bases from J, with 19 bases between. The CDR3 DNA follows: TGCGCCAGCAGCCGGGAACTCTTCTCCGGGAGTGGCTACACCTTC. This gives the protein CASSRELFSGSGYTF.

J is TRBJ2-1 and V is TRBV19; TRBD1 aligns across 9 bases. This CDR3 has 15 amino acids. Germline CDR1 is LNHDA and CDR2 is SQIVND (reference sequence). V lost 7 bases, J lost 3 bases, and 7 bases stayed unmatched. For the CDR3, the DNA is TGTGCCAGTACCCCCGGGACAGGGAACTACAATGAGCAGTTCTTC. The encoded protein is CASTPGTGNYNEQFF.

The chain has TRBV12-3 or TRBV12-4 and TRBJ1-1, with no clear D. This CDR3 spans 13 amino acids. V shed 4 bases and J shed 2 bases, with 8 bases lying between them. CDR3 loop: CASSYAQNTEAFF. CDR3 DNA: TGTGCCAGCAGTTACGCGCAAAACACTGAAGCTTTCTTT.

The genes are TRBV30 and TRBJ2-7; 10 bases align to TRBD2. V lost 6 bases to trimming and J lost 3 bases; unmatched junction nucleotides: 8. The CDR3 is 14 amino acids. Germline-derived CDR1 and CDR2 are GTSNPN and SVGIG (reference sequence). The CDR3 DNA reads TGTGCCTGCTTAACGACTAGCGGGTTCTACGAGCAGTACTTC. Its translation is CACLTTSGFYEQYF.

This chain connects TRBV21-1 to TRBJ2-5; the D call of TRBD1 is as the table states it, not checked on the DNA. TRBV21-1 corresponds to a pseudogene. This CDR3 is built from 12 residues. CDR3 DNA: TGTGCCAGCTCCGGCAGGGATGAGACCCAGTACTTC. It encodes CASSGRDETQYF.

The chain uses TRBV5-1 and TRBJ2-5, with 10 bases fitting TRBD2. Germline values: CDR1 SGHRS, CDR2 YFSETQ. This CDR3 has 19 amino acids. The trim removed 2 bases at V and 2 bases at J, leaving 15 bases unmatched. The CDR3 DNA reads as TGCGCCAGCAGCTTTAGGAGCGGGGGGGCCGAGTTTGGTCAAGAGACCCAGTACTTC. Protein sequence: CASSFRSGGAEFGQETQYF.

The rearrangement links TRBV12-3 or TRBV12-4 to TRBJ2-5, with D uncertain. CDR3 length equals 13 residues. With 3 bases removed from V and 6 bases from J, the gap between germline ends came to 11 bases. CDR3 sequence reads: CASSFGGTQTQYF. The CDR3 nucleotides read TGTGCCAGCAGTTTTGGTGGCACGCAGACCCAGTACTTC.

Points on this clone: The germline gene is not matched at one end of the junction; a read error may be the cause. This chain connects TRBV7-7 to TRBJ1-3, with TRBD1 matching over 9 bases. The germline V gene has CDR1 SSHAT and CDR2 FNYEAQ (reference sequence). This CDR3 has 19 residues. CDR3 residues: CASSLADRGSLFIGNTIYF. The DNA of the CDR3 is TGTGCTAGCAGCTTAGCGGACAGGGGTTCCTTATTTATAGGAAACACCATATATTTT.

The chain couples TRBV19 to TRBJ2-1, with 8 positions matching TRBD1. The CDR3 covers 16 residues. V lost 4 bases, J lost 3 bases, and 8 bases stayed unmatched. In germline, CDR1 is LNHDA, CDR2 SQIVND (reference sequence). DNA for the CDR3: TGTGCCAGTAGTACCCAGGGGGCGCTTTTCTACAATGAGCAGTTCTTC. The encoded protein is CASSTQGALFYNEQFF.

The chain recombines TRBV5-8 with TRBJ1-2; tentatively, D is TRBD1 (6 bases). The CDR3 is made up of 14 amino acids. CDR1 is SGHTS and CDR2 is YDEGEE in the germline V gene. V was cut by 4 bases and J by 0 bases, with 10 bases left in between. The CDR3 DNA reads TGTGCCAGCAGCCCGTGGACAGCTAACTATGGCTACACCTTC. Translation gives CASSPWTANYGYTF.

In DNA form, the CDR3 reads TGTGCCAGCAGCTTGGCCTCCGGAAACACCATATATTTT. Its translation is CASSLASGNTIYF. The chain carries TRBV5-6 and TRBJ1-3; no reliable D call. The CDR3 sequence is 13 residues long. CDR1 and CDR2 from the germline V gene are SGHDT and YYEEEE. V lost 0 bases and J lost 4, with 5 bases in between.

V is TRBV19 and J is TRBJ2-5; 10 positions agree with TRBD2. Germline values: CDR1 LNHDA, CDR2 SQIVND (reference sequence). The V and J ends lost 6 bases and 2 bases, in that order; junction bases with no gene match: 6. This CDR3 contains 15 residues. CDR3 nucleotides: TGTGCCAGTAGGGGGACTAGCGAGAGGCAAGAGACCCAGTACTTC. It codes for CASRGTSERQETQYF.

This chain connects TRBV21-1 to TRBJ2-7; the listed D gene, TRBD2, was not tested against the DNA. TRBV21-1 is deemed a pseudogene. There are 18 residues in the CDR3. CDR3 DNA sequence: TGTGCCAGCAGCAAAGAGGTCCGGGAGGGCATTTTTCCCTACGAGCAGTACTTC. Amino acids: CASSKEVREGIFPYEQYF.

The chain uses TRBV5-4 and TRBJ2-5; 16 nucleotides line up with TRBD2. Trimming removed 3 bases from V and 5 bases from J; junction bases left unmatched: 4. In germline, CDR1 is SGHNT, CDR2 YYREEE (reference sequence). This CDR3 spans 16 amino acids. CDR3: CASSSGTSGRGETQYF. The CDR3 bases are TGTGCCAGCAGCTCAGGGACTAGCGGGAGGGGTGAGACCCAGTACTTC.

The rearrangement joins TRBV19 to TRBJ2-2; TRBD2 matches at 9 bases. The CDR3 is 17 amino acids. Trimming removed 5 bases from V and 4 bases from J; junction bases left unmatched: 11. Looked up from germline, CDR1 is LNHDA and CDR2 is SQIVND (reference sequence). The CDR3 DNA reads TGTGCCAGTAGTGGGAGGGTAGCGGGAGTAGTCACCGGGGAGCTGTTTTTT. Translated, it gives CASSGRVAGVVTGELFF.

The chain recombines TRBV30 with TRBJ1-2; D is unresolved. This CDR3 contains 13 residues. Deletions cut 2 bases from V and 8 bases from J, with 15 bases between. The germline gives CDR1 GTSNPN, CDR2 SVGIG (reference sequence). This CDR3 reads CAWSTQLSWGYTF. CDR3 sequence (DNA): TGTGCCTGGAGTACACAGCTTTCTTGGGGCTACACCTTC.

This clone was observed once. V is TRBV27 and J is TRBJ1-5, with TRBD1 matching 7 bases. The CDR3 loop spans 13 amino acids. J lost 6 bases, V lost 6 bases, and 5 bases had no gene match. Per the germline V gene, CDR1 is MNHEY and CDR2 is SMNVEV (reference sequence). CDR3: CASSTQGRQPQHF. The CDR3 DNA sequence: TGTGCCAGCAGCACACAGGGGCGTCAGCCCCAGCATTTT.

This chain links TRBV28 with TRBJ1-2; 9 bases are a match to TRBD1. This CDR3 has 16 amino acids. Per the germline V gene, CDR1 is MDHEN and CDR2 is SYDVKM. V lost 9 bases, J lost 2 bases, and 13 bases stayed unmatched. CDR3 amino acids: CASKTGQGRSNYGYTF. The CDR3, as DNA: TGTGCCAGTAAGACGGGACAGGGAAGGAGCAACTATGGCTACACCTTC.

The chain has TRBV2 and TRBJ1-5; D uncertain. Germline V gene data show CDR1 as SNHLY and CDR2 as FYNNEI. This CDR3 has 14 residues. The V end lost 6 bases, the J end lost 5 bases, and 14 bases lay between the germline ends. The CDR3 coding sequence is TGTGCCAGCAGCCCCGGCGGGAATTATCAGCCCCAGCATTTT. It yields the protein CASSPGGNYQPQHF.

The chain links TRBV3-1 (or the pseudogene TRBV3-2) to TRBJ1-1, with D perhaps matching TRBD1 (6 bases). CDR1 and CDR2 (germline): LGHDT, YNNKEL (reference sequence). CDR3 length: 14 residues. V shed 3 bases and J shed 7 bases, with 15 bases lying between them. The CDR3 nucleotides are TGTGCCAGCAGCCAGCAAACAGGGAACCTTGAAGCTTTCTTT. This translates into CASSQQTGNLEAFF.

The CDR3 coding sequence is TGTGCCAGCTCACCAGGAGGGGAGGTGGACTATGGCTACACCTTC. Its translation is CASSPGGEVDYGYTF. V is TRBV18 and J is TRBJ1-2; the D gene is possibly TRBD1 (5 bases). Germline values: CDR1 KGHSH, CDR2 LQKENI. Trimming shortened V by 2 bases and J by 3 bases, and 13 bases separated the two germline ends. The CDR3 covers 15 residues.

This chain links TRBV5-5 with TRBJ2-7; TRBD2 might be the D (5 bases). V dropped 0 bases and J dropped 6 bases, with 10 bases sitting between them. Germline loops: CDR1 SGHKS, CDR2 YYEKEE (reference sequence). The CDR3 length is 13 residues. CDR3 loop: CASSLGGGLEQYF. The CDR3 DNA reads TGTGCCAGCAGCTTGGGAGGAGGTCTCGAGCAGTACTTC.

In its sample, this clone was seen a few times. J is TRBJ1-2 and V is TRBV7-9; D gene unclear. Trimming stripped 4 bases from V and 6 bases from J, with 30 bases between. This CDR3 contains 19 residues. The germline gives CDR1 SEHNR, CDR2 FQNEAQ (reference sequence). The CDR3 reads CASSSRFTESVLSVHGYTF. The CDR3 nucleotides are TGTGCCAGCAGCTCCCGGTTTACAGAATCCGTATTGTCGGTTCATGGCTACACCTTC.

This chain links TRBV24-1 with TRBJ2-2, with 8 nucleotides matching TRBD1. With V trimmed by 4 bases and J by 5 bases, 5 bases remained unmatched. The CDR3 has 15 residues. The V gene's germline CDR1 is KGHDR and CDR2 SFDVKD. The CDR3 coding sequence is TGTGCCACCAGTGACAAGACAGGGGAAACCGGGGAGCTGTTTTTT. Protein: CATSDKTGETGELFF.